Listed below are T cell receptor beta chains from one sample, sequenced in a study of T-cell reconstitution after alpha-beta-depleted transplantation in children. TCRdb analysed the PCR reads with MiXCR anew, one entry per CDR3 protein. This table holds approximately 240,000 distinct CDR3 sequences, 9.7% found once. The sample was PBMCs from the stem cell graft donor, taken from the stem cell graft. Receptor source: a human donor who donated a stem cell graft to a child with SCID. CDR3s leave out the opening cysteine and the closing phenylalanine or tryptophan.

>TRBV20-1
SASHHGGAGEQY
>TRBV7-2
ASSLQPGTGELF
>TRBV7-2
ASREAGIPGELF
>TRBV20-1
SASDGTSGGSEQY
>TRBV5-1
ASSSYVWDTEAF
>TRBV29-1
SVGGRLHRSYNEQF
>TRBV5-1
ASSSRPGDGYT
>TRBV7-3
ASSSDGYNEQF
>TRBV5-1
ASSLNPETSQPQH
>TRBV11-2
ASSLRRGGDEQY
>TRBV24-1
ATSDGNTIY
>TRBV19
ASSDQGQLNQPQH
>TRBV20-1
SARASPGQVNTEAF
>TRBV28
ASSFLTDTQY
>TRBV6-1
ASSPRGPGQGYEQY
>TRBV28
ASSLTSGGADKNIQY
>TRBV4-2
ASSQGVGGGYEQY
>TRBV20-1
SQEGPQKETQY
>TRBV10-1
ASSEDRGEQY
>TRBV10-3
AIRDEGGAF
>TRBV13
ASSERTANTEAF
>TRBV5-1
ASSLGGQQLYEQY
>TRBV9
ASSVEHLGQVRRSYNSPLH
>TRBV7-2
ASSQTTLGQGLETQY
>TRBV28
ASSLPQGAPGQPQH